This is a list of T cell receptor beta chains from one sample in a study of response to subunit inactivated influenza vaccine. TCRdb re-called the RT-PCR reads with MiXCR, one entry per CDR3 protein. Here the sample spans 500,000 to 600,000 distinct CDR3 sequences, 11% being singletons. These data were likewise used in another study, on T cells expressing NK-cell markers.

This specimen was PBMCs from blood, taken on the day of vaccination. The source is a man between 45 and 60 years old who received an inactivated influenza vaccine. Both conserved end residues are part of each CDR3. The order of the fields is CDR3 length, V gene, clone size, D gene, J gene, CDR3 DNA, CDR3 protein. A D gene is named only where the DNA matches it firmly. Expanded clones are given a class, and other clones once, few, many or no size at all.

CDR3 length: 16
V gene: TRBV6-5
clone size: few
D gene: TRBD2
J gene: TRBJ2-1
CDR3 DNA: TGTGCCAGCAGTTACATCCCTAGCGGGAGTTACAATGAGCAGTTCTTC
CDR3 protein: CASSYIPSGSYNEQFF

CDR3 length: 15
V gene: TRBV4-3
clone size: few
D gene: TRBD1
J gene: TRBJ1-3
CDR3 DNA: TGCGCCAGCAGCCAAGAAGGGGGCATTGGAAACACCATATATTTT
CDR3 protein: CASSQEGGIGNTIYF

CDR3 length: 12
V gene: TRBV7-2
clone size: many
D gene: .
J gene: TRBJ2-7
CDR3 DNA: TGTGCCAGCAGCTTAGCAGGAGACGAGCAGTACTTC
CDR3 protein: CASSLAGDEQYF

CDR3 length: 13
V gene: TRBV19
clone size: few
D gene: .
J gene: TRBJ1-2
CDR3 DNA: TGTGCCAGTACCGGGACATGGAACTATGGCTACACCTTC
CDR3 protein: CASTGTWNYGYTF

CDR3 length: 20
V gene: TRBV6-2/TRBV6-3
clone size: .
D gene: TRBD1
J gene: TRBJ2-1
CDR3 DNA: TGTGCCAGCAGTTATCAGTATGGAATCGAGGTGGGGACAGATAACAATGAGCAGTTCTTC
CDR3 protein: CASSYQYGIEVGTDNNEQFF

CDR3 length: 15
V gene: TRBV27
clone size: .
D gene: TRBD2
J gene: TRBJ2-1
CDR3 DNA: TGTGCCAGCAGTTTTGATGGGACTAGCGGGGATGAGCAGTTCTTC
CDR3 protein: CASSFDGTSGDEQFF

CDR3 length: 17
V gene: TRBV20-1
clone size: few
D gene: TRBD2
J gene: TRBJ2-3
CDR3 DNA: TGCAGTGCTAGGGCCCGGACTAGTCAAACGACCACAGATACGCAGTATTTT
CDR3 protein: CSARARTSQTTTDTQYF

CDR3 length: 13
V gene: TRBV6-2/TRBV6-3
clone size: many
D gene: .
J gene: TRBJ2-7
CDR3 DNA: TGTGCCAGCAGGCGGGACAGCCTTTACGAGCAGTACTTC
CDR3 protein: CASRRDSLYEQYF

CDR3 length: 16
V gene: TRBV24-1
clone size: .
D gene: .
J gene: TRBJ2-5
CDR3 DNA: TGTGCCACCAGTGATTCGGATAGACGCCTCCAAGAGACCCAGTACTTC
CDR3 protein: CATSDSDRRLQETQYF

CDR3 length: 17
V gene: TRBV5-1
clone size: many
D gene: TRBD2
J gene: TRBJ2-1
CDR3 DNA: TGCGCCAGCAGCATCAGCGGGGGGGCCAGCTCCTACAATGAGCAGTTCTTC
CDR3 protein: CASSISGGASSYNEQFF

CDR3 length: 18
V gene: TRBV28
clone size: few
D gene: .
J gene: TRBJ1-5
CDR3 DNA: TGTGCCAGCAGTCCCCCCGGGCGGGGATCTTATAGCAATCAGCCCCAGCATTTT
CDR3 protein: CASSPPGRGSYSNQPQHF

CDR3 length: 16
V gene: TRBV4-1
clone size: few
D gene: .
J gene: TRBJ2-1
CDR3 DNA: TGCGCCAGCAGCCAAGATCAGTCGGCTAGCAGCTATGAGCAGTTCTTC
CDR3 protein: CASSQDQSASSYEQFF

CDR3 length: 15
V gene: TRBV5-1
clone size: .
D gene: .
J gene: TRBJ2-7
CDR3 DNA: TGCGCCAGCAGCTTGGAGTCTAGCGCAGTCTACGAGCAGTACTTC
CDR3 protein: CASSLESSAVYEQYF

CDR3 length: 14
V gene: TRBV12-3/TRBV12-4
clone size: few
D gene: .
J gene: TRBJ1-2
CDR3 DNA: TGTGCCAGCAGTCCCCCGGGGAGGGTGGCTGGCTACACCTTC
CDR3 protein: CASSPPGRVAGYTF

CDR3 length: 16
V gene: TRBV6-2/TRBV6-3
clone size: .
D gene: TRBD2
J gene: TRBJ2-1
CDR3 DNA: TGTGCCAGCAGTTACTCGGAGCGGGGGGGCCTCAATGAGCAGTTCTTC
CDR3 protein: CASSYSERGGLNEQFF